This entry is about one T cell receptor (beta chain). What it recognizes is unknown. The data stem from a study of shared clonotypes between healthy human individuals. Study-wide results and limits: Sampling included only blood; tissue repertoires likely differ.

Deep-level assay runs were performed. Splitting of each subset's genomic DNA was done evenly across several immunoSEQ plates. Assay: immunoSEQ multiplex PCR; the TCRdb copy retains only in-frame clones and omits some. The data hold under 2,500,000 clones, with 95% observed a single time. The source is a man between 18 and 35 years old in good health. The material sequenced was naive CD4+ T cells sorted from blood. The subset denotes: CD45RA+ positively selected.

CDR3 sequence (DNA): TGTGCCAGCAGCCCCCGGTTAATTTCGGGTCAGCCCCAGCATTTT. It encodes CASSPRLISGQPQHF. The V and J genes are TRBV7-2 and TRBJ1-5; D not resolved. CDR1 and CDR2 from the germline V gene are SGHTA and FQGNSA. V was trimmed by 5 bases and J by 6 bases, leaving 17 bases between them. This CDR3 contains 15 residues.